Listed below are T cell receptor beta chains from one sample, sequenced in a study of control samples from healthy donors and cancer patients. Profiled with immunoSEQ multiplex PCR; TCRdb holds only in-frame clones, not every one. This table has tens of thousands of clones, around 90% appearing once. The sequenced material came from PBMCs. Every receptor here comes from a man in his fifties or sixties with colorectal cancer. CDR3s include the opening cysteine and the closing phenylalanine or tryptophan. A D gene is named only where the DNA matches it firmly. Clone size is stated in some rows and not others, as once, few, many or a class when expanded.

D	size	V	J	DNA	CDR3
TRBD2	few	TRBV18	TRBJ2-7	TGTGCCAGCTCACCACGTGGGGGAGGGTCCTACGAGCAGTACTTC	CASSPRGGGSYEQYF
TRBD2	NA	TRBV7-9	TRBJ2-7	TGTGCCAGCAGCTTGGGGAGGGATTACGAGCAGTACTTC	CASSLGRDYEQYF
NA	NA	TRBV19	TRBJ1-5	TGTGCCAGTAGTATAGACCCCACTCAGCCCCAGCATTTT	CASSIDPTQPQHF
TRBD1	NA	TRBV19	TRBJ2-1	TGTGCCAGTAGTGCCCAGGACAGGGGGCCCTCCAATGAGCAGTTCTTC	CASSAQDRGPSNEQFF
NA	once	TRBV29-1	TRBJ2-3	TGCAGCGCTCGGGACTCCCCCACAGATACGCAGTATTTT	CSARDSPTDTQYF
NA	NA	TRBV9	TRBJ1-1	TGTGCCAGCACCAAAGGCAGTCAGGACACTGAAGCTTTCTTT	CASTKGSQDTEAFF
NA	NA	TRBV7-9	TRBJ1-1	TGTGCCAGCAGCTATGTTAGTGACATGAGCACTGAAGCTTTCTTT	CASSYVSDMSTEAFF
NA	NA	TRBV12-3/TRBV12-4	TRBJ1-5	TGTGCCAGCAGAACAGGGATTCAGCCCCAGCATTTT	CASRTGIQPQHF
NA	few	TRBV4-3	TRBJ2-3	TGCGCCAGCAGCCAAGAAATAGGGGATACGCAGTATTTT	CASSQEIGDTQYF
NA	NA	TRBV5-1	TRBJ2-2	TGCGCCAGCAGCTTGCGTGCCGGGGGGCGGACCGGGGAGCTGTTTTTT	CASSLRAGGRTGELFF
TRBD1	once	TRBV15	TRBJ1-4	TGTGCCACCAGCAGTGAGGGGGCGGAAGGCGAAAAACTGTTTTTT	CATSSEGAEGEKLFF
NA	NA	TRBV3-1/TRBV3-2	TRBJ2-4	TGTGCCAGCAGCCAAGGGGACTTGGGCATTCAGTACTTC	CASSQGDLGIQYF
NA	once	TRBV29-1	TRBJ1-3	TGCAGCGCTGGGAATGTGGGGGGAAACACCATATATTTT	CSAGNVGGNTIYF
NA	NA	TRBV12-5	TRBJ2-3	TGTGCTAGTGCGATCACAGATACGCAGTATTTT	CASAITDTQYF
NA	NA	TRBV14	TRBJ1-2	TGTGCCAGCAGCCCCGGGGGGGTCAAGGGAGGCTACACCTTC	CASSPGGVKGGYTF
NA	NA	TRBV28	TRBJ1-4	TGTGCCAGCAGTGCGGCGCAGGCAACTAATGAAAAACTGTTTTTT	CASSAAQATNEKLFF
NA	NA	TRBV4-3	TRBJ1-3	TGCGCCAGCAGCCAAGGGACAGCTACTGGAAACACCATATATTTT	CASSQGTATGNTIYF
NA	NA	TRBV9	TRBJ2-1	TGTGCCAGCAGTAGCGGAGGGTCCTACAATGAGCAGTTCTTC	CASSSGGSYNEQFF
NA	NA	TRBV19	TRBJ2-7	TGTGCCAGTAGTCCCAGCAGCTCCTACGAGCAGTACTTC	CASSPSSSYEQYF
NA	NA	TRBV11-2	TRBJ2-3	TGTGCCAGCAGCAGGCCCTATGACACAGATACGCAGTATTTT	CASSRPYDTDTQYF
NA	once	TRBV18	TRBJ1-3	TGTGCCAGCTCTCCAGTATCCGGAAACACCATATATTTT	CASSPVSGNTIYF
TRBD2	NA	TRBV5-1	TRBJ2-1	TGCGCCAGCAGCCTAGGGACTAGCGCTAATGAGCAGTTCTTC	CASSLGTSANEQFF
NA	NA	TRBV29-1	TRBJ2-7	TGCAGCGTGCGGACACCCTCCTACGAGCAGTACTTC	CSVRTPSYEQYF
TRBD2	NA	TRBV2	TRBJ2-3	TGTGCCAGCAGTGAACGGAGACTAGCGGCCAAAGATACGCAGTATTTT	CASSERRLAAKDTQYF
NA	NA	TRBV18	TRBJ1-3	TGTGCCAGCTCACCAAGGTCACTGAGGTTCTCTGGAAACACCATATATTTT	CASSPRSLRFSGNTIYF
NA	NA	TRBV4-2	TRBJ1-2	TGTGCCAGCAGCCAAGAGCGGTTCGCCCCCTCATATGGCTACACCTTC	CASSQERFAPSYGYTF
TRBD1	NA	TRBV27	TRBJ1-2	TGTGCCAGCAGTTTATCGGCCGAGACAGGGGAAGGCTACACCTTC	CASSLSAETGEGYTF
TRBD2	NA	TRBV29-1	TRBJ2-3	TGCAGCGTTGTGCGGGGGTATACTGGGGGCACAGATACGCAGTATTTT	CSVVRGYTGGTDTQYF
NA	NA	TRBV15	TRBJ1-1	TGTGCCACCAGCAGAGATTGGGGCACTGAAGCTTTCTTT	CATSRDWGTEAFF
TRBD2	once	TRBV15	TRBJ2-1	TGTGCCACCAGCAGAGAGACTAGCGGGGGACTATACAATGAGCAGTTCTTC	CATSRETSGGLYNEQFF
TRBD1	NA	TRBV9	TRBJ2-3	TGTGCCAGCAGCGTAGTGGGACAGTCCCACACAGATACGCAGTATTTT	CASSVVGQSHTDTQYF